Listed here are 6 T cell receptor beta chains from one sample, sequenced in a study of human T cells and chemical hapten exposure. TCRdb re-analysed the RACE reads in MiXCR, keeping a single row per CDR3 protein. The repertoire holds about 93,000 distinct CDR3 sequences, about 8.8% seen once, with 2.5% to 3.5% in the top ten. Time point here: healthy volunteer bleed at 2 weeks. Blood, whole and unfractionated, served as the source for total RNA extraction. What was sequenced was whole blood. These receptors were collected from a female donor in good health. Some clones in this sample may be carry-over from other donors' samples.

This clonotype has just a few counts. The chain links TRBV20-1 to TRBJ2-3; D is uncertain. Germline-derived CDR1 and CDR2 are DFQATT and SNEGSKA (reference sequence). This CDR3 is built from 13 residues. Trimming shortened V by 5 bases and J by 3 bases, and 12 bases separated the two germline ends. The CDR3 protein is CSAVPLITDTQYF. The CDR3 nucleotides are TGCAGTGCTGTCCCCTTAATTACAGATACGCAGTATTTT.

This clonotype was seen a few times. The DNA for the CDR3 is TGTGCCAGTAGTACGACAGGGGGTACCGGGGAGCTGTTTTTT. The encoded protein is CASSTTGGTGELFF. V usage is TRBV19 and J usage is TRBJ2-2; 9 bases agree with TRBD1. V dropped 4 bases and J dropped 5; count of bases not matched to a gene: 2. This CDR3 region has 14 residues. In germline, CDR1 is LNHDA, CDR2 SQIVND (reference sequence).

This clonotype was seen more than once but under ten times. The chain couples TRBV29-1 to TRBJ2-5; unclear D gene. The CDR3 length is 13 residues. Germline CDR1 and CDR2: SQVTM and ANQGSEA. V was pared by 1 base and J by 0 bases, with 6 bases between. CDR3 sequence (DNA): TGCAGCGTTGAAGGGAGAAACCAAGAGACCCAGTACTTC. This gives the protein CSVEGRNQETQYF.

Regarding this clonotype: Just one base apart from a much larger clone, this may be a read error. V is TRBV7-2 and J is TRBJ2-5; D remains ambiguous. CDR3 length: 12 amino acids. Looked up from germline, CDR1 is SGHTA and CDR2 is FQGNSA. For the CDR3, the DNA is TGTGGCAGCTCCTACTACCAAGAGACCCAGTACTTC. Its translation is CGSSYYQETQYF.

This chain links TRBV12-3 or TRBV12-4 with TRBJ2-3; the D is unclear. Trimming pared 7 bases from V and 6 bases from J, leaving 17 bases between. There are 14 residues in the CDR3. CDR3 sequence (DNA): TGTGCCAGCACCCCGAGGCGCGCAGTCGATACGCAGTATTTT. The encoded protein is CASTPRRAVDTQYF.

This chain links TRBV7-2 with TRBJ1-5; 9 bases match TRBD1. Trimming at V came to 5 bases and at J to 4 bases, leaving 6 bases not matched to a gene. The CDR3 consists of 15 residues. The germline V gene has CDR1 SGHTA and CDR2 FQGNSA. The CDR3 reads CASSLLDRGNQPQHF. DNA of the CDR3: TGTGCCAGCAGCCTATTGGACAGGGGAAATCAGCCCCAGCATTTT.